The present TCR beta chain was sequenced within a study of blood T cell repertoires in COVID-19 (dated by TCRdb to 2020 to 2021). At the level of the whole study: Samples covering the acute and convalescent phases of COVID-19 were provided by collaborators in the United States, Italy and Spain. The material from the prospective study consisted of cDNA or gDNA derived from T cells, B-cell-depleted T cells, or PBMCs. Subjects who had been exposed to COVID-19, were actively infected with it, or had recovered from it provided the deeply sampled blood TCRbeta repertoires that made up the dataset. The repertoires were made available in a free public database intended to serve as a resource for research on the immune response to SARS-CoV-2. Samples came from the ongoing ImmuneRACE study (first 160 participants) plus 1,254 subjects from 6 global collaborators. Sample metadata almost always included a de-identified subject ID, COVID-19 status, age in years and sex. HLA class I and class II types, where available, came from metadata supplied by the sample provider rather than from assay-based typing. General study outcomes and caveats: The amount of clinical and demographic metadata varied by source and participant and was provided uncurated.

Collaborating institutions collected whole blood in K2EDTA tubes following their own protocols. For TCRbeta analysis, collaborators shipped samples as frozen whole blood, isolated PBMCs, or DNA extracted from either of those sample types. Taken from cysteine to phenylalanine, the CDR3 has 16 residues. Just the 48-base CDR3 DNA is kept, in frame starting at base 1. V is trimmed back by 8 bases and J by 0 bases, and the junction contains 10 bases that no gene match accounts for. CDR1 and CDR2, looked up from the germline V gene (reference sequence), are SEHNR and FQNEAQ. TCRbeta CDR3 regions were amplified from genomic DNA by means of the immunoSEQ Assay, a bias-controlled multiplex PCR. In the source study's methods: The number of nucleated cells in each sample was estimated by amplification of reference gene primers within the assay. To quantify the absolute abundance of each unique TCRbeta CDR3 rearrangement, sequence reads were collapsed and filtered. For each sample, productive Simpson clonality was calculated as the square root of Simpson's diversity index across productive rearrangements. As stored in TCRdb, this immuneACCESS dataset retains in-frame rearrangements with V and J assigned. A fraction of the clones does not appear; measured against another copy, unresolved V genes explain less than half of the discrepancy, and the remainder lacks a known reason. The D gene and trimming were derived from the DNA, and the V and J assignments and clone size from that table. Counted in this sample were some 50,000 clones; 70% to 90% of them appeared once. Together, the top ten hold around 28% of the sample.

Note on this clone: It has no known antigen specificity. Nothing much larger sits one base from this clone, and base qualities are not available.

The material sequenced was peripheral blood. The clonotype originates from a human donor in a cohort sampled during active COVID-19. The chain joins TRBV7-9 to TRBJ2-7; a stretch of 10 junction bases matches TRBD2. The nucleotides are TGTGCCAGCGGAAAATCTAGCGGGAGTTTCTCCTACGAGCAGTACTTC. This translates into CASGKSSGSFSYEQYF.